This T cell receptor beta chain is from a study of PD-1 blockade in classical Hodgkin lymphoma. Assay used: immunoSEQ multiplex PCR; TCRdb lists only in-frame clones, some missing. Of approximately 79,000 clones in the sample, around 90% were seen once. From germline, CDR1 is MNHNS and CDR2 SASEGT. The CDR3 runs to 15 residues. V shed 6 bases and J 5 bases; nucleotides not matched to a gene: 6. Brentuximab vedotin exposure varied among the patients, all of whom had relapsed after autologous stem cell transplantation. The source is a human donor with classical Hodgkin lymphoma. The chain employs TRBV6-1 and TRBJ2-2, with TRBD2 matching 10 bases. The sequences come from peripheral blood mononuclear cells (PBMCs), collected before the second cycle of nivolumab. The chain's CDR3 is CASSKTSGLTGELFF. The CDR3 coding sequence is TGTGCCAGCAGCAAGACTAGCGGGTTAACCGGGGAGCTGTTTTTT.